The clone carrying this T cell receptor (beta chain) was recorded at least ten times. Its antigen is unidentified. The data belong to a study of T cells in Graves' hyperthyroidism and ophthalmopathy. Germline lookup yields CDR1 SEHNR and CDR2 FQNEAQ (reference sequence). The CDR3 extends over 16 amino acids. The V gene end was trimmed by 5 bases and the J gene end by 3 bases; junction bases not matched to a gene: 9. Study conclusions and caveats: Also found in blood were most expanded thyroid clonotypes above 0.001.

What was amplified from RNA transcripts were TCR beta CDR3 regions. HTBI primers were used for first-round RT-PCR of the TCR CDR3. Each CDR3 protein is one row after TCRdb ran MiXCR on the multiplex PCR reads. The sample comprises approximately 430,000 distinct CDR3 sequences, 15% to 17% of which are singletons, and approximately 7.5% rests with the top ten. The chain joins TRBV7-9 to TRBJ2-3; TRBD1 matches at 9 bases. The sequence was obtained from a woman aged 18-29 years with Graves' hyperthyroidism. The specimen sequenced was blood. In DNA, the CDR3 is TGTGCCAGCAGCCCCGGGACAGGGTATGAGACAGATACGCAGTATTTT. Protein: CASSPGTGYETDTQYF.